Sequencing of this T cell receptor (beta chain) was carried out in a study of read filtering for tumor transcriptome and immune sequencing. This clonotype was detected ten times or more. From roughly 400 ng of RNA, a library with molecular barcoded alpha/delta and beta/gamma adaptors was made. TCRdb recomputed calls from the reads with MiXCR, one row per CDR3 protein. The data show about 50,000 distinct CDR3 sequences, about 20% seen once. What was sequenced was a population of CD138-negative cells sorted from bone marrow. The sequence was collected from a donor aged 40 or over with multiple myeloma.

The CDR3 loop reads CASSYRGLDTEAFF. CDR3 nucleotide sequence: TGTGCCAGTAGTTACAGGGGGCTCGACACTGAAGCTTTCTTT. This chain joins TRBV19 and TRBJ1-1; 9 bases line up with TRBD1. This CDR3 spans 14 amino acids. Trimming took 5 bases from V and 3 from J; bases not matched to a gene: 4. Germline assignment: CDR1 LNHDA and CDR2 SQIVND (reference sequence).